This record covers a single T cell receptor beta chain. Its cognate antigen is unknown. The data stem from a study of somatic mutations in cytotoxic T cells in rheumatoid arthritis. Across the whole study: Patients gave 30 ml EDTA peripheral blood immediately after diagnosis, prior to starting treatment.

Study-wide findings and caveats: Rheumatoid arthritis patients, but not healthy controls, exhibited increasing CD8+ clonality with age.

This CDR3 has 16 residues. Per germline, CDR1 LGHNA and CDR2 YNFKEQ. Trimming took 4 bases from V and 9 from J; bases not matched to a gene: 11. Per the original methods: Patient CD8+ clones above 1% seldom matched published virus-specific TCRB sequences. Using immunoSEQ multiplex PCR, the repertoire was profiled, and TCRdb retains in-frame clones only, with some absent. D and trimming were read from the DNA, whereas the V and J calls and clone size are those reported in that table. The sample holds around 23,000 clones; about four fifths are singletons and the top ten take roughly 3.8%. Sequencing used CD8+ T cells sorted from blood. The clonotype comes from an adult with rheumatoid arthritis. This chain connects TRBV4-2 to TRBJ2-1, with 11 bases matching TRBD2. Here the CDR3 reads CASSPPGSGGAGEQFF. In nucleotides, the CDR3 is TGTGCCAGCAGCCCCCCAGGTAGCGGGGGGGCCGGTGAGCAGTTCTTC.